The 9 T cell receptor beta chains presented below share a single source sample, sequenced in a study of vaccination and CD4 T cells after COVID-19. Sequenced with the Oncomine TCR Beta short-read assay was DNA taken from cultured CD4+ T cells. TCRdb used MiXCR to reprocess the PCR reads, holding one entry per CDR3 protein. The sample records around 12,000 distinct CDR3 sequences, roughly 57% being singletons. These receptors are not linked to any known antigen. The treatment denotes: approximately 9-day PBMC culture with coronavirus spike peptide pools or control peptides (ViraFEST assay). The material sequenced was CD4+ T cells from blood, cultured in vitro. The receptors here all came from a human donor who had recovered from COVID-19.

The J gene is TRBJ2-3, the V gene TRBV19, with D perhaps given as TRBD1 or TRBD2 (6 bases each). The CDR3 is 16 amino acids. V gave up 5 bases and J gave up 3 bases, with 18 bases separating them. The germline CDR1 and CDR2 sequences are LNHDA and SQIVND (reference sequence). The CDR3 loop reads CASSPDSRGATDTQYF. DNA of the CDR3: TGTGCCAGTAGTCCCGACAGTAGGGGGGCTACAGATACGCAGTATTTT.

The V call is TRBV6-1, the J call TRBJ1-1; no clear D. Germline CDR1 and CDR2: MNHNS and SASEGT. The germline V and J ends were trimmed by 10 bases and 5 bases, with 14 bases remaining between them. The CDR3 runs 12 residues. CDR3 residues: CATRGEGTEAFF. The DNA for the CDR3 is TGTGCCACCCGTGGGGAAGGGACTGAAGCTTTCTTT.

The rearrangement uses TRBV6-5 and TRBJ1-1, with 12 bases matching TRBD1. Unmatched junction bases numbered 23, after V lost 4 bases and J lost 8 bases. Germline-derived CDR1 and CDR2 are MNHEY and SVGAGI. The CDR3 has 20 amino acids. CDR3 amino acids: CASSSSRRSTFGTGGREAFF. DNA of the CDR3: TGTGCCAGCAGTTCCTCCAGACGATCAACTTTCGGGACAGGGGGCAGGGAAGCTTTCTTT.

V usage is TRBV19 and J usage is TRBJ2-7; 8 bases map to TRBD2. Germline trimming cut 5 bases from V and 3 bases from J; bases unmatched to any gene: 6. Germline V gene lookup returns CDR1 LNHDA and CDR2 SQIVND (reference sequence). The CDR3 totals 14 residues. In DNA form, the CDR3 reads TGTGCCAGTAGTCCACTAGCGGCCCTCTACGAGCAGTACTTC. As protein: CASSPLAALYEQYF.

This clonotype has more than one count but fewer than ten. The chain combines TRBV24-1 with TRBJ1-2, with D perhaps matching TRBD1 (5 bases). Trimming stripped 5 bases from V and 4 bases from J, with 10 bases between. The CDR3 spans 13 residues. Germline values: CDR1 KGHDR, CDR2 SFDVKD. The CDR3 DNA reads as TGTGCCACCAGTGCTGGGGCGGGCTATGGCTACACCTTC. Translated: CATSAGAGYGYTF.

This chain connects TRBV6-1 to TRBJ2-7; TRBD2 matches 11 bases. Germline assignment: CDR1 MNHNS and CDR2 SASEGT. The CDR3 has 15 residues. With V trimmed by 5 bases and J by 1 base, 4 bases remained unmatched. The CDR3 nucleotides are TGTGCCAGCAGTACGGCTAGCGGGAGGTCCTACGAGCAGTACTTC. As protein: CASSTASGRSYEQYF.

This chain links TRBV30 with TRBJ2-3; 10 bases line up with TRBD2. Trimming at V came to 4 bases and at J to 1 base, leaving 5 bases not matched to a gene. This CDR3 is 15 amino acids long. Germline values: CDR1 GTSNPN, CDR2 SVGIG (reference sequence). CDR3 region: CAWTIGLAGTDTQYF. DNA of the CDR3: TGTGCCTGGACCATTGGACTAGCGGGCACAGATACGCAGTATTTT.

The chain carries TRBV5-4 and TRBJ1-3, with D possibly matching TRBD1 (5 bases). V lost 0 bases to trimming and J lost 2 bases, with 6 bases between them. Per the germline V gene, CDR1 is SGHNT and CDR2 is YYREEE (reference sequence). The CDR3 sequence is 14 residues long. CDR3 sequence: CASSLAGPGNTIYF. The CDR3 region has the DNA TGTGCCAGCAGCTTGGCGGGGCCTGGAAACACCATATATTTT.

CDR3 amino acids: CASSLGGNTIYF. For the CDR3, the DNA is TGTGCCAGCAGCCTCGGGGGAAACACCATATATTTT. The chain has TRBV7-9 and TRBJ1-3; no clear D. V was shortened by 5 bases and J by 4 bases, with 6 bases between the two germline ends. The CDR3 runs to 12 residues. Germline V gene sequence: CDR1 SEHNR, CDR2 FQNEAQ (reference sequence).